The rows below give T cell receptor beta chains drawn from one sample of a study of T cell repertoires in cytomegalovirus infection. TCRdb itself ran the reads through MiXCR, one entry per CDR3 protein. The repertoire holds hundreds of thousands of distinct CDR3 sequences, 15% to 20% seen once, with roughly 8.7% in the top ten. Sequencing input: PBMCs. The receptors shown here come from a human donor in good health (CMV status not recorded). Some clones in this sample may be carry-over from other donors' samples. Each CDR3 is given with its conserved first and last residue. Each record gives: D gene, clone size, J gene, V gene, CDR3 length, CDR3 DNA, CDR3 protein. D genes are given only for firm matches. Only part of the rows carry a size: once, few, many, or a class if the clone is expanded.

>NA|few|TRBJ1-5|TRBV6-1|15
TGTGCCAGCAGTAAAAACAGGGACGGAAATCAGCCCCAGCATTTT
CASSKNRDGNQPQHF
>TRBD1|NA|TRBJ1-5|TRBV2|14
TGTGCCAGCGAAAATCAGGGGGTCGGTCAGCCCCAGCATTTT
CASENQGVGQPQHF
>NA|few|TRBJ2-7|TRBV7-2|14
TGTGCCAGCAGCTTAAGGGCGGGGTTCTACGAGCAGTACTTC
CASSLRAGFYEQYF
>TRBD1|NA|TRBJ1-2|TRBV19|14
TGTGCCAGTAGTCCGGGACAGGGGAATTTTGGCTACACCTTC
CASSPGQGNFGYTF
>NA|NA|TRBJ2-3|TRBV2|13
TGTGCCAGCGCGCAGGAGCTCACAGATACGCAGTATTTT
CASAQELTDTQYF
>TRBD1|NA|TRBJ1-2|TRBV7-9|14
TGTGCCAGCAGCCAGGCCCTCTACAGGGGTGGCTACACCTTC
CASSQALYRGGYTF
>NA|few|TRBJ2-1|TRBV20-1|14
TGCAGTGCTAGAGATCGGGGACCAAACAATGAGCAGTTCTTC
CSARDRGPNNEQFF
>NA|NA|TRBJ1-4|TRBV5-8|15
TGTGCCAGCAGCTCCGGACGATATACGGGTGAAAAACTGTTTTTT
CASSSGRYTGEKLFF
>NA|few|TRBJ1-2|TRBV7-8|15
TGTGCCAGCAGCGCCCTCGGCTCCACAGGCTATGGCTACACCTTC
CASSALGSTGYGYTF
>TRBD1|few|TRBJ1-2|TRBV12-3/TRBV12-4|13
TGTGCCAGCAGTTTAAACAGGGGAGAAGGCTACACCTTC
CASSLNRGEGYTF
>TRBD2|NA|TRBJ2-5|TRBV5-4|15
TGTGCCAGCAGCTTTGAACTAGCGGGAGTGGAGACCCAGTACTTC
CASSFELAGVETQYF
>NA|many|TRBJ2-5|TRBV7-2|14
TGTGCCAGCAGCTTAGCGGGAACTCAAGAGACCCAGTACTTC
CASSLAGTQETQYF
>TRBD1|NA|TRBJ2-6|TRBV18|16
TGTGCCAGCTCACCAGCCAGGGGGCTTGGGGCCAACGTCCTGACTTTC
CASSPARGLGANVLTF
>TRBD2|NA|TRBJ2-3|TRBV6-6|16
TGTGCCAGCAGTTACTACCGACTAGCGGGCACAGATACGCAGTATTTT
CASSYYRLAGTDTQYF
>TRBD1|many|TRBJ2-7|TRBV7-8|13
TGTGCCAGCATTGACAGGGCAACCTACGAGCAGTACTTC
CASIDRATYEQYF